These 26 T cell receptor beta chains share one sample of origin, sequenced in a study of beta chain features in type 1 diabetes (dated by TCRdb to about 2018). Library preparation was by the immunoSEQ multiplex PCR assay. All of the isolated RNA was reverse transcribed with the High Capacity cDNA Reverse Transcription Kit, so expressed TCRB transcripts were sequenced. TCRdb's version of the immuneACCESS table is confined to in-frame rearrangements and falls short of the full clone set. An unresolved V gene accounts for under half of the shortfall where checked; the remainder is of unknown origin. The sample records 350,000 to 450,000 clones, about 15% of which are singletons. The ten largest account for under 0.02% of the sample. Specimen: naive CD4+ T cells from blood. This specimen's cell subset or site label, interpreted: true naive CD4+ T cells. These receptor sequences come from a woman aged 18 to 35 in good health.

The chain recombines TRBV5-1 with TRBJ2-7; tentatively, D is TRBD1 (5 bases). There are 14 residues in the CDR3. Germline CDR1 SGHRS, CDR2 YFSETQ. The V end lost 4 bases, the J end lost 6 bases, and 17 bases lay between the germline ends. The CDR3 loop reads CASSNGEFRGEQYF. The DNA of the CDR3 is TGCGCCAGCAGCAACGGTGAATTTAGGGGCGAGCAGTACTTC.

As for this clone: A junction end diverges from the germline sequence, so it may reflect a read error. The genes are TRBV30 and TRBJ2-1, with 8 bases fitting TRBD1. Per germline, CDR1 GTSNPN and CDR2 SVGIG (reference sequence). This CDR3 spans 13 amino acids. CDR3 coding DNA: TGTGCCTGGAGTTCGCAGGGACAGGAACCGCGTCTCTTC. It encodes CAWSSQGQEPRLF.

This chain uses TRBV7-2 with TRBJ2-6; TRBD1 might be the D (5 bases). The germline gives CDR1 SGHTA, CDR2 FQGNSA. V was cut by 5 bases and J by 1 base, with 9 bases left in between. The CDR3 extends over 15 amino acids. The CDR3 region has the DNA TGTGCCAGCAGCCTTGACAGATCTGGGGCCAACGTCCTGACTTTC. It encodes CASSLDRSGANVLTF. The complete variable domain, with remaining parts taken from reference TRBV7-2 and TRBJ2-6, reads GAGVSQSPSNKVTEKGKDVELRCDPISGHTALYWYRQSLGQGLEFLIYFQGNSAPDKSGLPSDRFSAERTGGSVSTLTIQRTQQEDSAVYLCASSLDRSGANVLTFGAGSRLTVL.

This clone was counted only a few times. As DNA, the CDR3 is TGTGCCAGTAGGGGGGACATCCAAGAGACCCAGTACTTC. Protein: CASRGDIQETQYF. The rearrangement uses TRBV19 and TRBJ2-5; D perhaps matches TRBD1 (6 bases). V lost 6 bases and J lost 1, with 9 bases in between. The CDR3 extends over 13 amino acids. Germline V lookup: CDR1 LNHDA, CDR2 SQIVND (reference sequence).

The V call is TRBV29-1, the J call TRBJ1-2; D call uncertain. Germline CDR1 reads SQVTM; CDR2 reads ANQGSEA. The ends were cut back, 4 bases at V and 0 bases at J, with 9 bases in the middle. This CDR3 has 13 amino acids. The chain's CDR3 is CSVVTGANYGYTF. CDR3 DNA: TGCAGCGTTGTGACGGGAGCTAACTATGGCTACACCTTC.

This clone has more than one count but fewer than ten. This rearrangement joins TRBV18 to TRBJ2-7; perhaps TRBD2 as D (6 bases). Germline V lookup: CDR1 KGHSH, CDR2 LQKENI. V was cut by 3 bases and J by 0 bases, with 12 bases left in between. This CDR3 comprises 15 residues. In nucleotides, the CDR3 is TGTGCCAGCTCACCCAGGGACTCCTTCTCCTACGAGCAGTACTTC. Amino acids: CASSPRDSFSYEQYF.

The chain couples TRBV29-1 to TRBJ2-7; weak D call: TRBD1 (6 bases). The ends were cut back, 7 bases at V and 3 bases at J, with 13 bases in the middle. Germline V lookup: CDR1 SQVTM, CDR2 ANQGSEA. The CDR3 spans 12 residues. CDR3 DNA sequence: TGCAGCGCCAGGGACACCTACTACGAGCAGTACTTC. This sequence encodes CSARDTYYEQYF.

This clone has only a few counts. J is TRBJ2-5 and V is TRBV10-3; TRBD1 matches at 9 bases. The CDR3 consists of 16 residues. The J segment lost 0 bases and the V segment lost 3 bases, leaving 5 bases of the junction unmatched. Looked up from germline, CDR1 is ENHRY and CDR2 is SYGVKD. The CDR3 protein is CAISDPGTGYQETQYF. The CDR3 nucleotides are TGTGCCATCAGTGATCCCGGGACAGGGTACCAAGAGACCCAGTACTTC.

The gene calls are TRBV5-1 and TRBJ2-7, with 9 bases matching TRBD1. In germline, CDR1 is SGHRS, CDR2 YFSETQ. The CDR3 has 15 amino acids. Trimming removed 0 bases from V and 4 bases from J; junction bases left unmatched: 5. The CDR3 region has the DNA TGCGCCAGCAGCTTGGCCGGGACAGGGCTTTACGAGCAGTACTTC. It is translated as CASSLAGTGLYEQYF.

This clone was recorded a few times. This chain joins TRBV18 and TRBJ2-7; 8 bases agree with TRBD2. V lost 5 bases, J lost 1 base, and 7 bases stayed unmatched. The CDR3 length is 15 residues. CDR1 is KGHSH and CDR2 is LQKENI in the germline V gene. In nucleotides, the CDR3 is TGTGCCAGCTCATCGCCTAGCGGGCCTTCCTACGAGCAGTACTTC. As protein: CASSSPSGPSYEQYF. The full variable domain, rest sourced from reference TRBV18 and TRBJ2-7, is NAGVMQNPRHLVRRRGQEARLRCSPMKGHSHVYWYRQLPEEGLKFMVYLQKENIIDESGMPKERFSAEFPKEGPSILRIQQVVRGDSAAYFCASSSPSGPSYEQYFGPGTRLTVT.

The V and J genes are TRBV9 and TRBJ2-1; a weak D match, TRBD1 (5 bases). The CDR3 covers 15 residues. Per germline, CDR1 SGDLS and CDR2 YYNGEE. V shed 4 bases and J shed 4 bases, with 15 bases lying between them. CDR3 in DNA: TGTGCCAGCAGCCCTGACGGACAAAATTACAATGAGCAGTTCTTC. Protein product: CASSPDGQNYNEQFF.

The chain joins TRBV4-3 to TRBJ1-2; possibly TRBD1 for D (6 bases). Germline V lookup: CDR1 LGHNA, CDR2 YSLEER. CDR3 length equals 15 residues. V was shortened by 2 bases and J by 3 bases, with 13 bases between the two germline ends. The CDR3 here is CASSQTKGGHYGYTF. In nucleotides, the CDR3 is TGCGCCAGCAGCCAAACCAAGGGGGGGCACTATGGCTACACCTTC.

The chain links TRBV7-9 to TRBJ1-5; D perhaps matches TRBD1 (6 bases). The length of the CDR3 is 15 residues. Germline V gene lookup returns CDR1 SEHNR and CDR2 FQNEAQ (reference sequence). V shed 0 bases and J shed 2 bases, with 8 bases lying between them. The CDR3: CASSLAQGRNQPQHF. The CDR3 DNA follows: TGTGCCAGCAGCTTAGCTCAGGGGCGCAATCAGCCCCAGCATTTT.

This sequence joins TRBV28 and TRBJ2-5, with D perhaps TRBD2 (6 bases). Trimming stripped 5 bases from V and 3 bases from J, with 10 bases between. The CDR3 contains 13 residues. The germline V gene has CDR1 MDHEN and CDR2 SYDVKM. CDR3 bases: TGTGCCAGCAGTAAATTAGCGGAAGAGACCCAGTACTTC. Its protein is CASSKLAEETQYF.

The V gene is TRBV5-1, the J gene TRBJ1-1; 8 bases line up with TRBD1. CDR3 length: 13 amino acids. Germline V gene lookup returns CDR1 SGHRS and CDR2 YFSETQ. V gave up 4 bases and J gave up 4 bases; unmatched junction bases: 3. The CDR3 here is CASSEGQGTEAFF. As DNA, the CDR3 is TGCGCCAGCAGCGAAGGACAGGGCACTGAAGCTTTCTTT.

This clone was counted a few times. This chain connects TRBV30 to TRBJ2-6, with D perhaps TRBD2 (6 bases). The CDR3 is 16 amino acids. CDR1 and CDR2 (germline): GTSNPN, SVGIG (reference sequence). The CDR3 sequence: CANGGVPSSGANVLTF. In DNA form, the CDR3 reads TGTGCTAACGGCGGGGTACCCAGCTCTGGGGCCAACGTCCTGACTTTC.

The V and J genes are TRBV5-1 and TRBJ2-5; D perhaps matches TRBD1 (5 bases). The germline CDR1 and CDR2 sequences are SGHRS and YFSETQ. This CDR3 comprises 14 residues. Trimming pared 2 bases from V and 0 bases from J, leaving 8 bases between. The CDR3 here is CASSFRQNQETQYF. CDR3 nucleotides: TGCGCCAGCAGCTTCAGACAGAACCAAGAGACCCAGTACTTC.

This rearrangement joins TRBV6-6 to TRBJ1-2, with 7 bases that match TRBD1. The CDR3 consists of 15 residues. From germline, CDR1 is MNHNY and CDR2 SVGAGI (reference sequence). The V segment lost 4 bases and the J segment 8 bases; nucleotides outside the gene matches: 13. DNA of the CDR3: TGTGCCAGCAGTTCCCCAACCCGACAGGGAGAGGGCTACACCTTC. Translated, it gives CASSSPTRQGEGYTF.

This clone was seen a handful of times. The chain employs TRBV30 and TRBJ2-4; D is unresolved. CDR3 size: 16 residues. Trimming cost V 0 bases and J 0 bases, with 12 bases left between them. CDR1 is GTSNPN and CDR2 is SVGIG in the germline V gene (reference sequence). CDR3 in amino acids: CAWSVAELLAKNIQYF. Written as DNA, the CDR3 is TGTGCCTGGAGTGTGGCCGAATTGCTAGCCAAAAACATTCAGTACTTC.

The chain uses TRBV20-1 and TRBJ1-2; D is ambiguous. Between the trimmed V and J ends, which lost 3 bases and 4 bases, there was a span of 6 bases. The CDR3 covers 11 residues. CDR1 and CDR2 from the germline V gene are DFQATT and SNEGSKA (reference sequence). The CDR3 loop is CSARRVYGYTF. DNA of the CDR3: TGCAGTGCTAGGAGAGTCTATGGCTACACCTTC.

The V gene is TRBV30, the J gene TRBJ1-5, with D possibly matching TRBD1 (5 bases). The CDR3 consists of 14 residues. V was clipped by 0 bases and J by 4 bases, with 10 bases between them. In germline, CDR1 is GTSNPN, CDR2 SVGIG (reference sequence). For the CDR3, the DNA is TGTGCCTGGAGTGTGGGGCAGCCTAATCAGCCCCAGCATTTT. It encodes CAWSVGQPNQPQHF. The full variable domain, in which reference TRBV30 and TRBJ1-5 provide the parts outside the CDR3, is SQTIHQWPATLVQPVGSPLSLECTVEGTSNPNLYWYRQAAGRGLQLLFYSVGIGQISSEVPQNLSASRPQDRQFILSSKKLLLSDSGFYLCAWSVGQPNQPQHFGDGTRLSIL.

This clone was observed a few times. This chain links TRBV9 with TRBJ2-7; 7 bases agree with TRBD2. The CDR3 spans 16 residues. V dropped 0 bases and J dropped 3; count of bases not matched to a gene: 9. Germline CDR1 reads SGDLS; CDR2 reads YYNGEE. The CDR3 spells CASSVDLGGSFYEQYF. For the CDR3, the DNA is TGTGCCAGCAGCGTAGATCTGGGAGGGTCCTTCTACGAGCAGTACTTC.

This clone has just a few counts. Other DNA sequences within the sample encode an identical CDR3. CDR3 coding DNA: TGTGCCAGCTCGCCTACCCAAGAGACCCAGTACTTC. This codes for CASSPTQETQYF. This chain uses TRBV18 with TRBJ2-5; no firm D call. CDR1 and CDR2 from the germline V gene are KGHSH and LQKENI. The CDR3 contains 12 residues. Trimming cost V 6 bases and J 1 base, with 6 bases left between them.

The chain has TRBV5-1 and TRBJ2-1; 13 nucleotides line up with TRBD2. This CDR3 has 19 residues. V was pared by 4 bases and J by 1 base, with 11 bases of the junction left unmatched. Germline V CDR1 and CDR2: SGHRS, YFSETQ. CDR3 in amino acids: CASSPRTSGSLVSYNEQFF. Written as DNA, the CDR3 is TGCGCCAGCAGCCCGAGGACTAGCGGGAGTTTGGTGTCCTACAATGAGCAGTTCTTC.

This sequence joins TRBV28 and TRBJ2-6, with D possibly being TRBD1 (6 bases). Germline lookup yields CDR1 MDHEN and CDR2 SYDVKM. CDR3 size: 15 residues. Trimming removed 2 bases at V and 4 bases at J, with 9 bases between. The CDR3 sequence: CASSLRTVGANVLTF. CDR3 coding DNA: TGTGCCAGCAGTTTACGGACAGTCGGGGCCAACGTCCTGACTTTC.

This clone has more than one count but fewer than ten. This chain links TRBV6-5 with TRBJ2-7, with 12 nucleotides matching TRBD2. Germline lookup yields CDR1 MNHEY and CDR2 SVGAGI. This CDR3 is 15 amino acids long. Trimming took 6 bases from V and 5 from J; bases not matched to a gene: 8. In DNA, the CDR3 is TGTGCCAGCAGCCTTTTCCTAGCGGGAGGGAACGAGCAGTACTTC. Encoded protein: CASSLFLAGGNEQYF.